In its sample, the clone carrying this T cell receptor beta chain was seen once. This entry belongs to a study of OX40 agonist ivuxolimab in advanced cancers. On the study more broadly: The patients' treatment was ivuxolimab, an agonistic anti-OX40 (CD134) antibody.

Sequenced by immunoSEQ multiplex PCR; TCRdb stores in-frame clones only, minus some. The table includes 40,000 or so clones, 88% detected once. The specimen comprised CD4+ or CD8+ T cells sorted from blood, sampled in a trial of the OX40 agonist ivuxolimab. The clonotype was recovered from an adult with an advanced solid tumor such as melanoma, head and neck, liver or kidney cancer.

The CDR3 nucleotides are TGTGCCAGCAGTTTATCCTGGGTCCCCGGGGCGACCCAGTACTTC. Protein product: CASSLSWVPGATQYF. The rearrangement uses TRBV27 and TRBJ2-5; D may match TRBD1 or TRBD2 (5 bases each). The length of the CDR3 is 15 residues. The V end was cut by 0 bases, the J end by 7 bases, with 15 bases between. CDR1 is MNHEY and CDR2 is SMNVEV in the germline V gene (reference sequence).